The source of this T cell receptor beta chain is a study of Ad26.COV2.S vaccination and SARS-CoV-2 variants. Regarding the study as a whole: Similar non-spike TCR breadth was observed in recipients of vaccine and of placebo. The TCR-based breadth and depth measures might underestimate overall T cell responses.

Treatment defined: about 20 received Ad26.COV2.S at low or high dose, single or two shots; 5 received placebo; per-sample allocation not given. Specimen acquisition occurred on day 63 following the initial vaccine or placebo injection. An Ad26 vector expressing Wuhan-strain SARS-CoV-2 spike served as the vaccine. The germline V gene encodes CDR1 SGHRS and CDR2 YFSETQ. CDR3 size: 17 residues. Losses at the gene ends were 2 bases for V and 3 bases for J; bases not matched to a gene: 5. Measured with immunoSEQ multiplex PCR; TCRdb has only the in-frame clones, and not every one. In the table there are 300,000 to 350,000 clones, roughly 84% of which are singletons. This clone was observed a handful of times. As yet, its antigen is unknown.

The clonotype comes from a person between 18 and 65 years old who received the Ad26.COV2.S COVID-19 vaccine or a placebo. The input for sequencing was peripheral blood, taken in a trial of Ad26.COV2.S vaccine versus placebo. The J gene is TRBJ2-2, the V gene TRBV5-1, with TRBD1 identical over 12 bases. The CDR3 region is CASSFRDRGLDTGELFF. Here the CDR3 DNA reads TGCGCCAGCAGCTTCCGGGACAGGGGGCTGGACACCGGGGAGCTGTTTTTT. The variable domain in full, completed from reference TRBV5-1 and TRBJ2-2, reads KAGVTQTPRYLIKTRGQQVTLSCSPISGHRSVSWYQQTPGQGLQFLFEYFSETQRNKGNFPGRFSGRQFSNSRSEMNVSTLELGDSALYLCASSFRDRGLDTGELFFGEGSRLTVL.